These 9 T cell receptor beta chains came from one sample sequenced in a study of T cells in Graves' hyperthyroidism and ophthalmopathy. There were TCR beta CDR3 regions amplified from RNA transcripts. During a first-round RT-PCR of the TCR CDR3, the HTBI primer set was used. TCRdb redid the calling of the multiplex PCR reads with MiXCR, one entry per CDR3 protein. The table records around 290,000 distinct CDR3 sequences, less than 15% of them present only once. The source material was blood. The source is a young woman with Graves' hyperthyroidism that later progressed to Graves' ophthalmopathy.

This clonotype was observed once. The J gene is TRBJ1-3, the V gene TRBV5-6; D unclear. V shed 4 bases and J shed 6 bases, with 14 bases lying between them. CDR1 and CDR2 (germline): SGHDT, YYEEEE. There are 14 residues in the CDR3. The CDR3 region has the DNA TGTGCCAGCAGCCCCGGAAACCTATTAAACACCATATATTTT. It codes for CASSPGNLLNTIYF. Full variable domain (missing parts from reference TRBV5-6 and TRBJ1-3): DAGVTQSPTHLIKTRGQQVTLRCSPKSGHDTVSWYQQALGQGPQFIFQYYEEEERQRGNFPDRFSGHQFPNYSSELNVNALLLGDSALYLCASSPGNLLNTIYFGEGSWLTVV.

This clonotype was found many times. The V gene is TRBV7-3, the J gene TRBJ2-1; the match to TRBD2 covers 7 bases. Trimming took 2 bases from V and 8 from J; bases not matched to a gene: 9. CDR1 is SGHTA, CDR2 FQGTGA, per germline. The CDR3 consists of 15 residues. CDR3 nucleotide sequence: TGTGCCAGCAGCTTACAACTGACTAGCATCGATGAGCAGTTCTTC. This encodes CASSLQLTSIDEQFF. The whole variable domain, filled in from reference TRBV7-3 and TRBJ2-1, reads GAGVSQTPSNKVTEKGKYVELRCDPISGHTALYWYRQSLGQGPEFLIYFQGTGAADDSGLPNDRFFAVRPEGSVSTLKIQRTERGDSAVYLCASSLQLTSIDEQFFGPGTRLTVL.

This clonotype was recorded at least ten times. This chain links TRBV7-9 with TRBJ2-3, with unresolved D. The CDR3 is 12 residues long. V was pared by 4 bases and J by 6 bases, with 8 bases between. The germline V gene has CDR1 SEHNR and CDR2 FQNEAQ (reference sequence). In DNA form, the CDR3 reads TGTGCCAGCAGCTCGACCAGGGATACGCAGTATTTT. Translated: CASSSTRDTQYF.

This chain joins TRBV19 and TRBJ2-2; possibly TRBD1 for D (6 bases). This CDR3 has 16 residues. Between the trimmed V and J ends, which lost 3 bases and 2 bases, there was a span of 13 bases. Germline lookup yields CDR1 LNHDA and CDR2 SQIVND (reference sequence). CDR3 loop: CASSISGTPNTGELFF. The CDR3 DNA reads as TGTGCCAGTAGTATTAGTGGGACACCTAACACCGGGGAGCTGTTTTTT. Filled out from reference TRBV19 and TRBJ2-2, the complete variable domain reads DGGITQSPKYLFRKEGQNVTLSCEQNLNHDAMYWYRQDPGQGLRLIYYSQIVNDFQKGDIAEGYSVSREKKESFPLTVTSAQKNPTAFYLCASSISGTPNTGELFFGEGSRLTVL.

There are many counts of this clonotype. The chain recombines TRBV9 with TRBJ2-7, with 8 bases fitting TRBD1. CDR3 length: 15 residues. With 4 bases clipped from V and 1 base from J, the junction kept 7 bases outside the gene matches. Germline lookup yields CDR1 SGDLS and CDR2 YYNGEE. CDR3 in amino acids: CASSPQGGLSYEQYF. CDR3 bases: TGTGCCAGCAGCCCACAGGGGGGCCTTTCCTACGAGCAGTACTTC.

At least ten counts were recorded for this clonotype. This sequence joins TRBV4-1 and TRBJ2-5, with a possible D match to TRBD1 (5 bases). The CDR3 loop spans 14 amino acids. Trimming stripped 1 base from V and 3 bases from J, with 9 bases between. Germline-derived CDR1 and CDR2 are MGHRA and YSYEKL. DNA of the CDR3: TGCGCCAGCAGCCAAGCGATGACAGAAGAGACCCAGTACTTC. Amino acids: CASSQAMTEETQYF.

The table lists this clonotype with many counts. The rearrangement uses TRBV20-1 and TRBJ1-1; TRBD1 might be the D (5 bases). V lost 5 bases, J lost 10 bases, and 14 bases lay in between. The CDR3 spans 11 residues. Germline V gene lookup returns CDR1 DFQATT and CDR2 SNEGSKA (reference sequence). This chain's CDR3 is CSAQKGLGAFF. CDR3 coding DNA: TGCAGTGCTCAGAAGGGACTTGGAGCTTTCTTT.

This rearrangement joins TRBV24-1 to TRBJ2-1; TRBD2 matches 10 bases. V lost 1 base to trimming and J lost 7 bases; unmatched junction nucleotides: 3. The length of the CDR3 is 15 residues. Germline V CDR1 and CDR2: KGHDR, SFDVKD. This CDR3 is CATSDFAAGGNEQFF. In DNA form, the CDR3 reads TGTGCCACCAGTGATTTTGCAGCGGGGGGGAATGAGCAGTTCTTC.

In this sample, this clonotype turned up a few times. The chain has TRBV7-9 and TRBJ2-7; D call uncertain. CDR3 size: 14 residues. V shed 0 bases and J shed 0 bases, with 6 bases lying between them. The germline gives CDR1 SEHNR, CDR2 FQNEAQ (reference sequence). The CDR3: CASSLAIHSYEQYF. CDR3 nucleotide sequence: TGTGCCAGCAGCTTAGCGATCCACTCCTACGAGCAGTACTTC. The variable domain in full, with the rest retrieved from reference TRBV7-9 and TRBJ2-7, is DTGVSQNPRHKITKRGQNVTFRCDPISEHNRLYWYRQTLGQGPEFLTYFQNEAQLEKSRLLSDRFSAERPKGSFSTLEIQRTEQGDSAMYLCASSLAIHSYEQYFGPGTRLTVT.